This TCR beta chain is from a study of OX40 agonist ivuxolimab in advanced cancers. With regard to this clone: The antigen is not known.

Study observations and caveats: Fewer expanded clones were found on average in CD4+ than in CD8+ T cells.

Systemic immunosuppression or autoimmune disease history was grounds to exclude patients. The study sampled blood at baseline, cycle 4 day 1, and cycle 7 day 1. Clones were read by immunoSEQ multiplex PCR, and TCRdb kept only the in-frame ones, dropping some. The repertoire holds approximately 77,000 clones, with 70% to 85% as singletons. After removal of 3 bases from V and 5 bases from J, the junction contained 1 base not matched to a gene. The CDR3 loop spans 13 amino acids. The germline CDR1 and CDR2 sequences are MNHEY and SMNVEV (reference sequence). The sequences come from CD4+ or CD8+ T cells sorted from blood, collected in a trial of the OX40 agonist ivuxolimab. The chain couples TRBV27 to TRBJ2-5; 9 nucleotides agree with TRBD1. The TCR was taken from an adult with an advanced solid tumor such as melanoma, head and neck, liver or kidney cancer. CDR3 loop: CASSFGTGETQYF. Here the CDR3 DNA reads TGTGCCAGCAGTTTCGGGACAGGGGAGACCCAGTACTTC.